The rows below give T cell receptor beta chains drawn from one sample of a study of blood T cells in healthy people across ages. In TCRdb, the 5' RACE reads were re-called with MiXCR into one record per CDR3 protein. The sample holds approximately 850,000 distinct CDR3 sequences, approximately 44% seen once. Sequenced material: blood. The source of these receptors is a man aged 55 to 70 in good health. The CDR3 runs from the conserved cysteine through the conserved F or W. The D gene is left open where the match is weak. Part of the rows lack a size; the others show once, few, many or a class for expanded clones.

d_call j_call clone_size v_call cdr3_aa cdr3_nt
NA TRBJ1-6 NA TRBV10-3 CATTEQGDNSPLHF TGTGCTACGACGGAACAGGGCGATAATTCACCCCTCCACTTT
NA TRBJ2-7 few TRBV21-1 CASSNRTEVTRGYEQYF TGTGCCAGCAGCAACAGAACAGAGGTTACCCGGGGCTACGAGCAGTACTTC
TRBD1 TRBJ1-5 NA TRBV18 CASSPGNFAGTGNQPQHF TGTGCCAGCTCACCAGGTAATTTCGCCGGGACAGGGAATCAGCCCCAGCATTTT
NA TRBJ1-2 NA TRBV4-3 CASSQGTEVNYGYTF TGCGCCAGCAGCCAAGGAACGGAGGTTAACTATGGCTACACCTTC
NA TRBJ2-5 NA TRBV6-2/TRBV6-3 CASRPLGRETQYF TGTGCCAGCAGACCCCTGGGGCGGGAGACCCAGTACTTC
TRBD2 TRBJ2-5 NA TRBV7-6 CASSPGVAGDKETQYF TGTGCCAGCAGCCCCGGGGTAGCGGGGGACAAAGAGACCCAGTACTTC
TRBD2 TRBJ2-1 NA TRBV20-1 CSAGSGGEYNEQFF TGCAGTGCTGGCAGCGGGGGGGAATACAATGAGCAGTTCTTC
NA TRBJ2-5 NA TRBV12-3/TRBV12-4 CASSLWLSQETQYF TGTGCCAGCAGTTTGTGGCTATCCCAAGAGACCCAGTACTTC
NA TRBJ2-5 NA TRBV7-2 CASSLSGRTEETQYF TGTGCCAGCAGCTTATCAGGCCGAACTGAAGAGACCCAGTACTTC
NA TRBJ1-2 few TRBV29-1 CSVVGEPGGYTF TGCAGCGTTGTTGGGGAGCCCGGTGGCTACACCTTC
NA TRBJ1-1 few TRBV2 CASSEVEEPEAFF TGTGCCAGCAGTGAAGTGGAGGAGCCAGAAGCTTTCTTT
TRBD1 TRBJ2-6 NA TRBV7-3 CASSPRIGTASSGANVLTF TGTGCCAGCAGCCCGCGGATAGGGACAGCGTCCTCTGGGGCCAACGTCCTGACTTTC
NA TRBJ2-7 few TRBV20-1 CSARDRATTTTRWNEQYF TGCAGTGCTAGAGATAGGGCGACTACTACCACCCGGTGGAATGAGCAGTACTTC
NA TRBJ1-2 NA TRBV6-5 CASSYCPRGKDYGYTF TGTGCCAGCAGTTACTGCCCCAGGGGTAAAGACTATGGCTACACCTTC
TRBD2 TRBJ2-1 many TRBV4-3 CASSQSTSGSYNEQFF TGCGCCAGCAGCCAATCGACTAGCGGCTCCTACAATGAGCAGTTCTTC
TRBD1 TRBJ1-6 NA TRBV6-6 CASRNRQGSYNSPLHF TGTGCCAGCAGGAACAGACAGGGCTCCTATAATTCACCCCTCCACTTT
NA TRBJ2-7 few TRBV20-1 CSARDTGSQAYEQYF TGCAGTGCTAGAGATACCGGGAGCCAGGCCTACGAGCAGTACTTC
NA TRBJ2-1 NA TRBV6-6 CASSYGLPGGPEQFF TGTGCCAGCAGTTACGGTCTCCCGGGGGGCCCTGAGCAGTTCTTC
TRBD2 TRBJ2-3 NA TRBV20-1 CSAHGPLSGVTDTQYF TGCAGTGCTCATGGTCCCCTTAGCGGGGTCACAGATACGCAGTATTTT
NA TRBJ2-5 NA TRBV5-1 CASSRIAGETQYF TGCGCCAGCAGTCGCATTGCGGGAGAGACCCAGTACTTC
TRBD1 TRBJ2-7 few TRBV28 CASSYRGQGPTEQYF TGTGCCAGCAGTTACCGGGGACAGGGTCCTACGGAGCAGTACTTC
NA TRBJ2-6 NA TRBV6-2/TRBV6-3 CASRISGTGANVLTF TGTGCCAGCAGGATTTCCGGAACTGGGGCCAACGTCCTGACTTTC
NA TRBJ1-1 NA TRBV6-2/TRBV6-3 CASIDTGGTEAFF TGTGCCAGCATCGACACCGGGGGCACTGAAGCTTTCTTT
NA TRBJ1-2 NA TRBV9 CASSVGREVDYGYTF TGTGCCAGCAGCGTAGGACGGGAGGTCGACTATGGCTACACCTTC
NA TRBJ1-4 few TRBV7-2 CASSPQQGLTNEKLFF TGTGCCAGCAGCCCCCAACAGGGACTAACTAATGAAAAACTGTTTTTT
TRBD1 TRBJ2-6 NA TRBV9 CASSPRQGGSGANVLTF TGTGCCAGCAGCCCCCGACAGGGGGGTTCTGGGGCCAACGTCCTGACTTTC
TRBD1 TRBJ2-7 NA TRBV20-1 CSANRGLSKYEQYF TGCAGTGCTAACAGGGGGTTGTCTAAGTACGAGCAGTACTTC
TRBD2 TRBJ2-7 NA TRBV6-1 CASRFLAGDNSYEQYF TGTGCCAGCAGATTCTTAGCGGGTGATAACTCCTACGAGCAGTACTTC
NA TRBJ2-3 once TRBV12-3/TRBV12-4 CASSPKGRLITDTQYF TGTGCCAGCAGTCCAAAGGGGAGACTCATCACAGATACGCAGTATTTT
TRBD2 TRBJ2-1 NA TRBV7-2 CASSRSGGAATYNEQFF TGTGCCAGCAGTAGAAGCGGGGGGGCCGCAACCTACAATGAGCAGTTCTTC
TRBD1 TRBJ2-5 NA TRBV20-1 CSATGQAKETQYF TGCAGTGCTACGGGACAGGCGAAAGAGACCCAGTACTTC
NA TRBJ1-1 few TRBV12-5 CASGLNEGWNTEAFF TGTGCTAGTGGTTTGAACGAGGGGTGGAACACTGAAGCTTTCTTT
NA TRBJ1-1 many TRBV6-6 CASAQGGIREAFF TGTGCCAGCGCCCAGGGTGGTATTCGAGAAGCTTTCTTT
NA TRBJ2-1 NA TRBV6-4 CASSDRMGQGSHNEQFF TGTGCCAGCAGTGACCGCATGGGCCAGGGTAGCCACAATGAGCAGTTCTTC
NA TRBJ2-5 NA TRBV7-2 CASSGYGDQETQYF TGTGCCAGCAGCGGTTATGGCGACCAAGAGACCCAGTACTTC
TRBD1 TRBJ2-7 many TRBV3-1 CASSQATGRVYEQYF TGTGCCAGCAGCCAAGCGACAGGGAGAGTCTACGAGCAGTACTTC
NA TRBJ2-7 NA TRBV11-2 CASSFLRRPYEQYF TGTGCCAGCAGCTTTCTGCGGCGCCCCTACGAGCAGTACTTC
NA TRBJ2-1 NA TRBV3-1 CASSQPGDSSYNELFF TGTGCCAGCAGCCAACCCGGCGACAGCTCCTACAATGAGCTGTTCTTC
NA TRBJ1-6 NA TRBV6-5 CASSDRTNNSPLHF TGTGCCAGCAGTGACAGGACCAATAATTCACCCCTCCACTTT
NA TRBJ2-3 NA TRBV25-1 CASSDHHTDTQYF TGTGCCAGCAGTGATCACCACACAGATACGCAGTATTTT
TRBD2 TRBJ2-7 few TRBV9 CASSVGSAGGPDEQYF TGTGCCAGCAGCGTAGGTTCCGCGGGGGGCCCAGACGAGCAGTACTTC
NA TRBJ2-1 NA TRBV3-1 CASSQGRYPSYNEQFF TGTGCCAGCAGCCAGGGACGATATCCCTCCTACAATGAGCAGTTCTTC
TRBD1 TRBJ2-7 NA TRBV6-2/TRBV6-3 CASSYAGQGGEAQYF TGTGCCAGCAGTTACGCCGGACAGGGAGGAGAGGCCCAGTACTTC
TRBD1 TRBJ2-5 NA TRBV5-8 CASSLGTGLGTQYF TGTGCCAGCAGCCTCGGGACAGGGCTCGGGACCCAGTACTTC
NA TRBJ1-2 NA TRBV9 CASSVELDGAGSGGYTF TGTGCCAGCAGCGTAGAACTAGATGGGGCAGGGAGTGGTGGCTACACCTTC
NA TRBJ2-3 NA TRBV7-9 CASRARAGADTQYF TGTGCCAGCAGGGCTAGGGCCGGTGCAGATACGCAGTATTTT
NA TRBJ2-5 many TRBV29-1 CSAGSGAQETQYF TGCAGCGCCGGGTCAGGGGCTCAAGAGACCCAGTACTTC
NA TRBJ2-1 NA TRBV12-3/TRBV12-4 CASRQRLGTFDEQFF TGTGCCAGCAGGCAACGACTAGGAACCTTTGATGAGCAGTTCTTC
NA TRBJ1-6 NA TRBV4-3 CASSQGGSNNSPLHF TGCGCCAGCAGCCAAGGAGGGTCTAATAATTCACCCCTCCACTTT
TRBD1 TRBJ1-4 few TRBV4-3 CASSQVGGRTNEKLFF TGCGCCAGCAGCCAAGTAGGGGGCCGGACTAATGAAAAACTGTTTTTT
TRBD1 TRBJ1-5 NA TRBV27 CASSLWGQGNQPQHF TGTGCCAGCAGTTTATGGGGACAGGGGAATCAGCCCCAGCATTTT
NA TRBJ2-1 NA TRBV5-5 CASSDLGRAFFDEQFF TGTGCCAGCAGTGATTTGGGACGAGCTTTTTTCGATGAGCAGTTCTTC
NA TRBJ2-1 NA TRBV30 CAWRSAGNLMRQFF TGTGCCTGGAGAAGCGCGGGCAACCTAATGAGGCAGTTCTTC
TRBD2 TRBJ2-3 few TRBV29-1 CSVGTSGESDTQYF TGCAGCGTCGGGACTAGCGGGGAATCAGATACGCAGTATTTT
TRBD2 TRBJ2-1 few TRBV9 CASSSSGLAGLGEQFF TGTGCCAGCAGCTCCAGCGGGCTAGCGGGGTTGGGGGAGCAGTTCTTC
TRBD1 TRBJ1-3 NA TRBV5-1 CASSSTGLSGNTIYF TGCGCCAGCAGCTCGACAGGGTTAAGTGGAAACACCATATATTTT
TRBD1 TRBJ2-7 few TRBV7-2 CASSLQDRVTEQYF TGTGCCAGCAGCCTCCAGGACAGGGTGACCGAGCAGTACTTC
TRBD2 TRBJ2-3 few TRBV12-3/TRBV12-4 CASSLRGYDTQYF TGTGCCAGCAGCCTGCGGGGGTACGATACGCAGTATTTT
TRBD1 TRBJ2-5 NA TRBV6-2/TRBV6-3 CASSAPGTGQETQYF TGTGCCAGCAGTGCTCCTGGGACAGGCCAAGAGACCCAGTACTTC
NA TRBJ1-5 NA TRBV5-5 CASSRGGSGLNQPQHF TGTGCCAGCAGCAGGGGGGGCTCAGGGCTCAATCAGCCCCAGCATTTT